This TCR beta chain comes out of a study of blood T cell repertoires in COVID-19. Study background: COVID-19 samples from acute and convalescent phases originated in the United States, Italy and Spain.

This CDR3 has 14 amino acids. The germline V gene has CDR1 ENHRY and CDR2 SYGVKD. V dropped 0 bases and J dropped 6 bases, with 9 bases sitting between them. Measured with immunoSEQ multiplex PCR; TCRdb has only the in-frame clones, and not every one. This table holds over 85,000 clones, roughly 85% found once. The sample consisted of peripheral blood. The clonotype was recovered from a human donor in a cohort sampled during active COVID-19. The V gene is TRBV10-3, the J gene TRBJ1-3; no definite D call. CDR3 nucleotide sequence: TGTGCCATCAGTGAGTCTCAGGTCGTAAACACCATATATTTT. The encoded protein is CAISESQVVNTIYF.